These 27 T cell receptor beta chains were all obtained from the same sample, sequenced in a study of vaccination and CD4 T cells after COVID-19. TCRdb reanalysed the PCR reads using MiXCR and keeps one entry per CDR3 protein. The sample consists of around 28,000 distinct CDR3 sequences, 50% to 65% of them appearing once. Time point given: late sampling 161 to 241 days after vaccination in a few convalescent patients. The sample in question was CD4+ T cells from blood, obtained about 7 months after SARS-CoV-2 vaccination. The source is a human donor who had recovered from COVID-19.

The J gene is TRBJ1-6, the V gene TRBV27, with TRBD1 as a possible D gene (5 bases). From germline, CDR1 is MNHEY and CDR2 SMNVEV (reference sequence). Deletions cut 5 bases from V and 6 bases from J, with 14 bases between. The CDR3 loop spans 15 amino acids. CDR3 sequence reads: CASSPGTRPNSPLHF. The CDR3 DNA is TGTGCCAGCAGTCCCGGGACCCGCCCTAATTCACCCCTCCACTTT.

V is TRBV6-1 and J is TRBJ1-2; no clear D gene. Germline V lookup: CDR1 MNHNS, CDR2 SASEGT. The CDR3 sequence is 14 residues long. The V end was cut by 3 bases, the J end by 0 bases, with 8 bases between. CDR3 DNA: TGTGCCAGCAGTGAGAACCTAGCTAACTATGGCTACACCTTC. This translates into CASSENLANYGYTF.

This sequence joins TRBV7-2 and TRBJ2-1; D may be TRBD2 (5 bases). Germline V gene data show CDR1 as SGHTA and CDR2 as FQGNSA. The CDR3 extends over 16 amino acids. Trimming pared 2 bases from V and 5 bases from J, leaving 16 bases between. The CDR3 protein is CASSLQVSDPNNEQFF. In DNA form, the CDR3 reads TGTGCCAGCAGCTTACAGGTTAGCGACCCTAACAATGAGCAGTTCTTC.

The chain is built from TRBV20-1 and TRBJ1-1, with a weak D call TRBD1 (5 bases). The V end was cut by 1 base, the J end by 3 bases, with 15 bases between. Germline CDR1 is DFQATT and CDR2 is SNEGSKA (reference sequence). The CDR3 is 15 residues long. The CDR3 DNA is TGCAGTGCTAGAGGGGCTGCCCCGGGGCACACTGAAGCTTTCTTT. It specifies CSARGAAPGHTEAFF.

This sequence joins TRBV20-1 and TRBJ2-7; 8 positions agree with TRBD2. This CDR3 contains 15 residues. Trimming took 6 bases from V and 4 from J; bases not matched to a gene: 14. The germline V gene encodes CDR1 DFQATT and CDR2 SNEGSKA (reference sequence). The CDR3 loop reads CSATLGTSKDYEQYF. DNA of the CDR3: TGCAGTGCAACCCTCGGGACTAGTAAGGATTACGAGCAGTACTTC.

The gene calls are TRBV6-1 and TRBJ2-6; D not resolved. Trimming shortened V by 1 base and J by 0 bases, and 4 bases separated the two germline ends. The germline V gene encodes CDR1 MNHNS and CDR2 SASEGT. There are 15 residues in the CDR3. DNA of the CDR3: TGTGCCAGCAGTGAAGACAGCTCTGGGGCCAACGTCCTGACTTTC. Translation gives CASSEDSSGANVLTF.

In this sample, this clonotype turned up a few times. This chain uses TRBV7-9 with TRBJ2-1; D remains unclear. The V gene's germline CDR1 is SEHNR and CDR2 FQNEAQ (reference sequence). The V gene lost 1 base and the J gene lost 6 bases, with 10 bases spanning the gap. This CDR3 comprises 14 residues. The DNA for the CDR3 is TGTGCCAGCAGCTTAGTTAACCTGGGCAATGAGCAGTTCTTC. Residues: CASSLVNLGNEQFF.

The chain joins TRBV19 to TRBJ2-7, with D possibly matching TRBD2 (6 bases). Germline V CDR1 and CDR2: LNHDA, SQIVND (reference sequence). This CDR3 has 15 amino acids. V was trimmed by 5 bases and J by 3 bases, leaving 17 bases between them. CDR3 residues: CASSPRVAEGYEQYF. Here the CDR3 DNA reads TGTGCCAGTAGTCCGAGGGTAGCGGAGGGCTACGAGCAGTACTTC.

This clonotype was counted a single time. The chain uses TRBV6-2 or TRBV6-3 and TRBJ1-2, with D possibly matching TRBD1 (6 bases). Per the germline V gene, CDR1 is MNHEY and CDR2 is SVGEGT. The CDR3 consists of 16 residues. V lost 10 bases, J lost 4 bases, and 25 bases lay in between. This CDR3 is CATKRGLRGYGYGYTF. The CDR3 region has the DNA TGTGCCACCAAAAGGGGACTCAGGGGTTACGGCTATGGCTACACCTTC.

In DNA form, the CDR3 reads TGTGCCACCAGCAGAGATGGCAGGGGGCGACGCGAGACCCAGTACTTC. Translating gives CATSRDGRGRRETQYF. This chain connects TRBV15 to TRBJ2-5, with TRBD1 matching 8 bases. Trimming removed 0 bases from V and 5 bases from J; junction bases left unmatched: 8. Germline assignment: CDR1 LNHNV and CDR2 YYDKDF (reference sequence). The CDR3 has 16 residues.

The chain combines TRBV6-4 with TRBJ2-1, with TRBD2 matching over 8 bases. The CDR3 is 14 amino acids. The germline V gene encodes CDR1 MRHNA and CDR2 SNTAGT. The junction had 2 bases not matched to a gene; V was cut back by 3 bases and J by 4 bases. Here the CDR3 reads CASSEASGYNEQFF. The CDR3 DNA is TGTGCCAGCAGTGAGGCTAGCGGGTACAATGAGCAGTTCTTC.

The chain joins TRBV5-4 to TRBJ1-1; no firm D call. Trimming shortened V by 4 bases and J by 11 bases, and 18 bases separated the two germline ends. The CDR3 covers 13 residues. Germline assignment: CDR1 SGHNT and CDR2 YYREEE (reference sequence). DNA of the CDR3: TGTGCCAGCAGCCGAACCGGGAGGGCCGGGGCTTTCTTT. It encodes CASSRTGRAGAFF.

This sequence joins TRBV6-5 and TRBJ2-3; D is unresolved. CDR1 MNHEY and CDR2 SVGAGI come from the germline V gene. V lost 0 bases to trimming and J lost 6 bases, with 7 bases between them. This CDR3 has 13 residues. CDR3 in amino acids: CASSYSKVDTQYF. The DNA of the CDR3 is TGTGCCAGCAGTTACTCGAAAGTGGATACGCAGTATTTT.

The chain combines TRBV20-1 with TRBJ2-5; TRBD2 matches at 7 bases. CDR1 and CDR2 from the germline V gene are DFQATT and SNEGSKA (reference sequence). Trimming took 1 base from V and 3 from J; bases not matched to a gene: 8. The CDR3 runs to 15 residues. CDR3 nucleotides: TGCAGTGCTAGAGCGCCTGCCGGGACTAAAGAGACCCAGTACTTC. It translates to CSARAPAGTKETQYF.

Only a few counts were recorded for this clonotype. This chain links TRBV10-1 with TRBJ2-5; D is unclear. Germline V lookup: CDR1 WNHNN, CDR2 SYGVQD (reference sequence). Trimming took 10 bases from V and 2 from J, leaving 2 bases between them. This CDR3 region has 9 residues. The CDR3 DNA follows: TGCGCCACTCAAGAGACCCAGTACTTC. Protein: CATQETQYF.

This rearrangement joins TRBV4-3 to TRBJ2-1; the match to TRBD2 covers 11 bases. V gave up 4 bases and J gave up 3 bases; unmatched junction bases: 5. Germline CDR1 reads LGHNA; CDR2 reads YSLEER. CDR3 length: 16 residues. The CDR3 region has the DNA TGCGCCAGCAGCCCGCGACTAGCGGGAAACTACAATGAGCAGTTCTTC. Residues: CASSPRLAGNYNEQFF.

This clonotype was detected a few times. An end of the junction does not agree with germline; a read error may underlie this. This chain connects TRBV20-1 to TRBJ2-1; weak D call: TRBD2 (5 bases). Germline lookup yields CDR1 DFQATT and CDR2 SNEGSKA (reference sequence). This CDR3 has 13 amino acids. In nucleotides, the CDR3 is TGCAGTTCTAGGGAGACTTCCTACAATGAGCAGTTCTTC. It is translated as CSSRETSYNEQFF.

The J gene is TRBJ2-2, the V gene TRBV20-1; 9 bases match TRBD1. The germline CDR1 and CDR2 sequences are DFQATT and SNEGSKA (reference sequence). The CDR3 sequence is 15 residues long. V was pared by 6 bases and J by 8 bases, with 13 bases of the junction left unmatched. CDR3 region: CSAHTGGAPRGELFF. In DNA form, the CDR3 reads TGCAGTGCCCATACAGGGGGCGCCCCTCGGGGGGAGCTGTTTTTT.

The chain links TRBV7-9 to TRBJ2-2; TRBD1 might be the D (5 bases). Trimming pared 6 bases from V and 5 bases from J, leaving 13 bases between. Per germline, CDR1 SEHNR and CDR2 FQNEAQ (reference sequence). The CDR3 covers 14 residues. CDR3 amino acids: CASRDSAETGELFF. The CDR3 bases are TGTGCCAGCAGAGACAGCGCCGAGACCGGGGAGCTGTTTTTT. The whole variable domain, filled in from reference TRBV7-9 and TRBJ2-2, reads DTGVSQNPRHKITKRGQNVTFRCDPISEHNRLYWYRQTLGQGPEFLTYFQNEAQLEKSRLLSDRFSAERPKGSFSTLEIQRTEQGDSAMYLCASRDSAETGELFFGEGSRLTVL.

The table lists this clonotype with a few counts. The chain has TRBV27 and TRBJ2-2; D possibly corresponds to TRBD1 (6 bases). Looked up from germline, CDR1 is MNHEY and CDR2 is SMNVEV (reference sequence). This CDR3 comprises 15 residues. Trimming removed 7 bases from V and 2 bases from J, with 14 bases in between. CDR3 nucleotides: TGTGCCAGCACTCCCGGGACACACAACACCGGGGAGCTGTTTTTT. It translates to CASTPGTHNTGELFF.

This clonotype was counted once. The chain links TRBV7-6 to TRBJ2-1; D may correspond to TRBD1 or TRBD2 (5 bases each). Germline CDR1 and CDR2: SGHVS and FNYEAQ. Trimming pared 5 bases from V and 5 bases from J, leaving 13 bases between. CDR3 length: 14 amino acids. The CDR3 protein is CASSHGGANNEQFF. CDR3 nucleotides: TGTGCCAGCAGCCATGGGGGAGCGAACAATGAGCAGTTCTTC.

The V call is TRBV28, the J call TRBJ2-5; D is unresolved. V was shortened by 3 bases and J by 2 bases, with 10 bases between the two germline ends. Per germline, CDR1 MDHEN and CDR2 SYDVKM. This CDR3 spans 14 amino acids. This CDR3 reads CASSFLTDQETQYF. In nucleotides, the CDR3 is TGTGCCAGCAGTTTTCTCACAGATCAAGAGACCCAGTACTTC. Combining the CDR3 with reference TRBV28 and TRBJ2-5 gives the whole variable domain DVKVTQSSRYLVKRTGEKVFLECVQDMDHENMFWYRQDPGLGLRLIYFSYDVKMKEKGDIPEGYSVSREKKERFSLILESASTNQTSMYLCASSFLTDQETQYFGPGTRLLVL.

This chain uses TRBV18 with TRBJ1-2; 8 positions match TRBD1. CDR3 length equals 15 residues. Germline values: CDR1 KGHSH, CDR2 LQKENI. V gave up 5 bases and J gave up 6 bases; unmatched junction bases: 11. The DNA for the CDR3 is TGTGCCAGCTCATCCGAGACCGGGACAGGACATGGCTACACCTTC. Translated: CASSSETGTGHGYTF.

The chain couples TRBV29-1 to TRBJ2-7; D gene unclear. V lost 6 bases to trimming and J lost 0 bases, with 18 bases between them. Germline lookup yields CDR1 SQVTM and CDR2 ANQGSEA. This CDR3 contains 15 residues. The CDR3 nucleotides read TGCAGCGTCGAGCTAAGGGCCGAACTCTCCTACGAGCAGTACTTC. This translates into CSVELRAELSYEQYF.

The chain employs TRBV20-1 and TRBJ2-5; 9 bases agree with TRBD2. J gave up 6 bases and V 0 bases, and 8 bases lay outside the gene matches. Germline CDR1 and CDR2: DFQATT and SNEGSKA (reference sequence). The CDR3 has 15 residues. The CDR3 DNA follows: TGCAGTGCTAGAGAGGGCGGGAGGGCCTCGAAGACCCAGTACTTC. Its protein product is CSAREGGRASKTQYF.

This chain uses TRBV6-1 with TRBJ2-1; perhaps TRBD2 as D (5 bases). This CDR3 has 13 residues. Between the trimmed V and J ends, which lost 6 bases and 1 base, there was a span of 7 bases. CDR1 MNHNS and CDR2 SASEGT come from the germline V gene. The CDR3 DNA reads TGTGCCAGCAGGCTAGCTTCCTACAATGAGCAGTTCTTC. Its protein product is CASRLASYNEQFF.

The V call is TRBV7-3, the J call TRBJ2-4; perhaps TRBD2 as D (5 bases). The CDR3 has 15 residues. Germline V gene data show CDR1 as SGHTA and CDR2 as FQGTGA. V shed 5 bases and J shed 7 bases, with 18 bases lying between them. CDR3 in amino acids: CASSREGAPGNIQYF. DNA for the CDR3: TGTGCCAGCAGCCGAGAGGGAGCCCCGGGGAACATTCAGTACTTC.